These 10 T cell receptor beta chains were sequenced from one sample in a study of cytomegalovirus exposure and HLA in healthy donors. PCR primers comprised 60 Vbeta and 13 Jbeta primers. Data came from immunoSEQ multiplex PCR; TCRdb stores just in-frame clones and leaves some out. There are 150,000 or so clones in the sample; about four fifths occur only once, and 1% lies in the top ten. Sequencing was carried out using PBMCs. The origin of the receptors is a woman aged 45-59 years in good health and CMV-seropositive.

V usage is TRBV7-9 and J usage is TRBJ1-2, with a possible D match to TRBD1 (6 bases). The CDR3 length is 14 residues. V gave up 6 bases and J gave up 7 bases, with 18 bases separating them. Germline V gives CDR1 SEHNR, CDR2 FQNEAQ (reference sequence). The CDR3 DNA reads TGTGCCAGCAGGACGGATGGCAGGGGCTTTGGCTACACCTTC. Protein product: CASRTDGRGFGYTF.

CDR3 bases: TGTGCCAGCAGCGAGGCCCTCCCGGCTAGCGCCGGGGAGCTGTTTTTT. Protein product: CASSEALPASAGELFF. The chain is built from TRBV9 and TRBJ2-2; D perhaps matches TRBD2 (6 bases). This CDR3 region has 16 residues. The V end was cut by 3 bases, the J end by 6 bases, with 18 bases between. Germline assignment: CDR1 SGDLS and CDR2 YYNGEE.

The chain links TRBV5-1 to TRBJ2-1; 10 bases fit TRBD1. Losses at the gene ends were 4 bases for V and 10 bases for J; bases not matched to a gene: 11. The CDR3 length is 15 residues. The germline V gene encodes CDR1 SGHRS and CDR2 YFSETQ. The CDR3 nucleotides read TGCGCCAGCAGCAAGGACGGACAGGGGGAGAGGGAGCAGTTCTTC. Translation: CASSKDGQGEREQFF.

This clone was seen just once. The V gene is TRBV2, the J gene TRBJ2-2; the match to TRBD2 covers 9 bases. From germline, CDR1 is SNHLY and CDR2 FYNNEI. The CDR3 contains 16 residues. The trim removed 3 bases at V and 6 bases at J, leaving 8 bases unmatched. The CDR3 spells CASSESAGGPSGELFF. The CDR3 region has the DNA TGTGCCAGCAGTGAGTCGGCGGGGGGGCCGTCCGGGGAGCTGTTTTTT.

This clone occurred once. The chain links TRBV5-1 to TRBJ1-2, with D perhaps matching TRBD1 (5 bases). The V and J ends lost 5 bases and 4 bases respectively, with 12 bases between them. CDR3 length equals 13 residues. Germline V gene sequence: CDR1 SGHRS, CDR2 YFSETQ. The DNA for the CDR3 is TGCGCCAGCAGTAACGACAGACCCTATGGCTACACCTTC. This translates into CASSNDRPYGYTF.

The CDR3 DNA reads as TGTGCCAGCTCACCCCGAATGGACAACCCGGAAGGCTACACCTTC. The encoded protein is CASSPRMDNPEGYTF. The chain employs TRBV18 and TRBJ1-2, with D possibly being TRBD1 (5 bases). The germline V gene has CDR1 KGHSH and CDR2 LQKENI. This CDR3 spans 15 amino acids. V was cut by 3 bases and J by 8 bases, with 19 bases left in between.

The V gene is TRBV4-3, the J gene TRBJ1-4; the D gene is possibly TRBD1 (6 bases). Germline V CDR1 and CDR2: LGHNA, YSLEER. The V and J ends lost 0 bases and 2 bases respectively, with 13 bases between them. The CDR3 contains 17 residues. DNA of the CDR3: TGCGCCAGCAGCCAAGAAGCCTTGGGGGCCACTAATGAAAAACTGTTTTTT. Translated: CASSQEALGATNEKLFF.

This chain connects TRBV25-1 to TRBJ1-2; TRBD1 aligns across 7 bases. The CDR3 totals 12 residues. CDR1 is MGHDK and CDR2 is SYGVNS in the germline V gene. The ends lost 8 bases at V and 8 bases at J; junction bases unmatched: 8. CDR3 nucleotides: TGTGCCAGCTGCCGGACAGGTTACGGCTACACCTTC. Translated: CASCRTGYGYTF.

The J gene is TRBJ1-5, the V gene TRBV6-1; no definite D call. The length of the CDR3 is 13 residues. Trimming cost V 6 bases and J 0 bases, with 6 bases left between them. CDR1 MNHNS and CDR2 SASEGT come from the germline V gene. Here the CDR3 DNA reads TGTGCCAGCAGCGCGTATAGCAATCAGCCCCAGCATTTT. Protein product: CASSAYSNQPQHF.

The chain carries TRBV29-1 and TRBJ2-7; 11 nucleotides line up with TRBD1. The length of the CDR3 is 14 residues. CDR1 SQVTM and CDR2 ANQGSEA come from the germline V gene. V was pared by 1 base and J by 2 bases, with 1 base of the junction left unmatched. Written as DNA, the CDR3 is TGCAGCGTTGAAGGGGGACAGGGGGCCTACGAGCAGTACTTC. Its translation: CSVEGGQGAYEQYF.